The 28 T cell receptor beta chains given below trace back to one sample, sequenced in a study of Ad26.COV2.S vaccination and SARS-CoV-2 variants. The table came from immunoSEQ multiplex PCR; TCRdb's copy has only in-frame clones and leaves some out. The repertoire includes about 350,000 clones, about 91% of them detected once, and 3.9% sits in the top ten. The sample here was peripheral blood, taken after recovery from COVID-19. The receptors stem from a human donor who had recovered from COVID-19.

In DNA form, the CDR3 reads TGCGCCAGCGGCGAAACAACTAACTATGGCTACACCTTC. Amino acid sequence: CASGETTNYGYTF. The chain is built from TRBV5-1 and TRBJ1-2, with D unresolved. The germline V gene has CDR1 SGHRS and CDR2 YFSETQ. V dropped 7 bases and J dropped 0 bases, with 10 bases sitting between them. The CDR3 runs to 13 residues.

The rearrangement joins TRBV12-5 to TRBJ1-1; possible D gene TRBD1, 5 bases. The germline V gene encodes CDR1 LGHNT and CDR2 FRNRAP. The CDR3 covers 12 residues. The ends were cut back, 6 bases at V and 7 bases at J, with 12 bases in the middle. The CDR3 DNA is TGTGCTAGTGGGGGATCGACAGATGAAGCTTTCTTT. Translating it yields CASGGSTDEAFF.

The chain links TRBV2 to TRBJ1-3; D remains unclear. CDR1 and CDR2 (germline): SNHLY, FYNNEI. V lost 5 bases to trimming and J lost 0 bases, with 11 bases between them. The CDR3 is 15 amino acids. The CDR3 DNA is TGTGCCAGCAGTACCACAGAGATCTCTGGAAACACCATATATTTT. The encoded protein is CASSTTEISGNTIYF.

CDR3 in amino acids: CASSSWRTEAFF. The CDR3 DNA reads as TGTGCCAGCAGTTCCTGGAGGACTGAAGCTTTCTTT. This chain links TRBV6-6 with TRBJ1-1; D unclear. V was pared by 4 bases and J by 5 bases, with 8 bases between. This CDR3 is 12 amino acids long. Germline CDR1 and CDR2: MNHNY and SVGAGI (reference sequence).

The chain couples TRBV11-2 to TRBJ2-3, with 8 positions matching TRBD1. The germline gives CDR1 SGHAT, CDR2 FQNNGV. CDR3 size: 14 residues. The J segment lost 2 bases and the V segment lost 8 bases, leaving 6 bases of the junction unmatched. CDR3 DNA sequence: TGTGCCAGCGAACAGGGGGGATACACAGATACGCAGTATTTT. Translating gives CASEQGGYTDTQYF.

The chain joins TRBV7-9 to TRBJ1-1; 7 positions agree with TRBD1. Trimming cost V 5 bases and J 6 bases; bases outside gene matches: 9. CDR1 is SEHNR, CDR2 FQNEAQ, per germline (reference sequence). This CDR3 is 14 amino acids long. For the CDR3, the DNA is TGTGCCAGCAGCCCCACAGGGGATAGGGCTGAAGCTTTCTTT. Translation gives CASSPTGDRAEAFF.

The chain is built from TRBV18 and TRBJ2-7; TRBD2 might be the D (5 bases). The CDR3 has 13 amino acids. The germline CDR1 and CDR2 sequences are KGHSH and LQKENI. Trimming took off 5 bases at V and 0 bases at J, with 8 bases between the two ends. The CDR3 DNA sequence: TGTGCCAGCTCAGGGGAGAGCTCCTACGAGCAGTACTTC. Translating gives CASSGESSYEQYF.

J is TRBJ2-1 and V is TRBV6-5; D gene uncertain. Trimming took off 0 bases at V and 6 bases at J, with 9 bases between the two ends. Per the germline V gene, CDR1 is MNHEY and CDR2 is SVGAGI. The CDR3 totals 14 residues. The DNA for the CDR3 is TGTGCCAGCAGTTACTCTTCCGGGCTCAATGAGCAGTTCTTC. This translates into CASSYSSGLNEQFF.

This sequence joins TRBV20-1 and TRBJ1-2; D gene unclear. CDR3 length: 11 residues. Germline values: CDR1 DFQATT, CDR2 SNEGSKA (reference sequence). Trimming removed 2 bases at V and 6 bases at J, with 7 bases between. Written as DNA, the CDR3 is TGCAGTGCTAGACTATTAAATGGCTACACCTTC. It yields the protein CSARLLNGYTF.

The chain couples TRBV4-1 to TRBJ1-5; no clear D gene. V was clipped by 1 base and J by 0 bases, with 7 bases between them. The germline CDR1 and CDR2 sequences are MGHRA and YSYEKL. The CDR3 is made up of 15 amino acids. CDR3 residues: CASSQADISNQPQHF. The DNA of the CDR3 is TGCGCCAGCAGCCAAGCAGATATTAGCAATCAGCCCCAGCATTTT.

The rearrangement links TRBV6-5 to TRBJ1-1; D is undetermined. There are 13 residues in the CDR3. Germline V CDR1 and CDR2: MNHEY, SVGAGI. Between the trimmed V and J ends, which lost 2 bases and 3 bases, there was a span of 7 bases. CDR3 residues: CASSYGSYTEAFF. CDR3 bases: TGTGCCAGCAGTTACGGCAGCTACACTGAAGCTTTCTTT.

The chain recombines TRBV3-1 (or the pseudogene TRBV3-2) with TRBJ1-1; 9 nucleotides align to TRBD1. CDR1 and CDR2 (germline): LGHDT, YNNKEL (reference sequence). The J segment lost 4 bases and the V segment lost 0 bases, leaving 6 bases of the junction unmatched. The CDR3 spans 16 residues. CDR3 loop: CASSQDRTGGITEAFF. CDR3 nucleotide sequence: TGTGCCAGCAGCCAAGATCGCACAGGGGGCATCACTGAAGCTTTCTTT.

The V gene is TRBV5-1, the J gene TRBJ1-1, with 9 bases matching TRBD1. The CDR3 has 18 amino acids. The V segment lost 3 bases and the J segment 5 bases; nucleotides outside the gene matches: 17. Germline V gene sequence: CDR1 SGHRS, CDR2 YFSETQ. CDR3 in DNA: TGCGCCAGCAGCTCAAAGTACGGGACAGGGAATAGGGAAACTGAAGCTTTCTTT. Translated: CASSSKYGTGNRETEAFF.

The chain is built from TRBV11-1 and TRBJ2-5; D may match TRBD1 or TRBD2 (6 bases each). V was trimmed by 4 bases and J by 4 bases, leaving 13 bases between them. CDR3 length: 14 amino acids. Germline V CDR1 and CDR2: SGHAT, FQDESV (reference sequence). CDR3 DNA sequence: TGTGCCAGCAGCTCCCCAAAGGGGGGAGAGACCCAGTACTTC. Its protein is CASSSPKGGETQYF.

The chain employs TRBV11-2 and TRBJ1-2, with TRBD1 matching 9 bases. V lost 2 bases and J lost 8; bases outside the gene matches: 9. Germline V gives CDR1 SGHAT, CDR2 FQNNGV. CDR3 length: 15 residues. CDR3 loop: CASSLRLGTGKGYTF. The CDR3 DNA sequence: TGTGCCAGCAGCTTAAGACTCGGGACAGGGAAAGGCTACACCTTC.

This clone has only a few counts. The genes are TRBV18 and TRBJ2-3; 10 bases agree with TRBD1. CDR1 KGHSH and CDR2 LQKENI come from the germline V gene. The CDR3 covers 15 residues. V was clipped by 3 bases and J by 4 bases; unmatched bases: 4. The CDR3 reads CASSPAGQGSDTQYF. Here the CDR3 DNA reads TGTGCCAGCTCACCCGCGGGACAGGGGTCAGATACGCAGTATTTT.

This chain uses TRBV7-9 with TRBJ1-5; tentative D call: TRBD1 (5 bases). This CDR3 is built from 17 residues. Trimming stripped 1 base from V and 5 bases from J, with 18 bases between. CDR1 is SEHNR and CDR2 is FQNEAQ in the germline V gene (reference sequence). CDR3 nucleotide sequence: TGTGCCAGCAGCTTAGATTTCGGGGGGAAAAAGGATCAGCCCCAGCATTTT. This sequence encodes CASSLDFGGKKDQPQHF.

This sequence joins TRBV6-2 or TRBV6-3 and TRBJ2-3, with 13 bases lining up with TRBD2. CDR3 length: 17 residues. Germline V gene lookup returns CDR1 MNHEY and CDR2 SVGEGT. The J segment lost 2 bases and the V segment lost 5 bases, leaving 7 bases of the junction unmatched. The CDR3 loop reads CASSRGLAGTNTDTQYF. Written as DNA, the CDR3 is TGTGCCAGCAGTCGGGGACTAGCGGGGACTAACACAGATACGCAGTATTTT.

This clone is a singleton in its sample. V and J are TRBV5-4 and TRBJ2-1, with TRBD2 identical over 7 bases. CDR3 length: 13 residues. V trimming: 4 bases; J trimming: 3 bases; junction bases outside the gene matches: 1. CDR1 is SGHNT, CDR2 YYREEE, per germline (reference sequence). The CDR3 nucleotides read TGTGCCAGCAGCCGGACTAGCTACAATGAGCAGTTCTTC. Protein sequence: CASSRTSYNEQFF.

The chain employs TRBV4-2 and TRBJ2-3, with D tentatively TRBD1 (6 bases). The V and J ends lost 0 bases and 2 bases respectively, with 15 bases between them. The CDR3 covers 17 residues. Germline CDR1 is LGHNA and CDR2 is YNFKEQ. The CDR3 nucleotides read TGTGCCAGCAGCCAAGATCGATCAGGGGCCTACACAGATACGCAGTATTTT. This sequence encodes CASSQDRSGAYTDTQYF.

The sample holds a few counts of this clone. The rearrangement links TRBV13 to TRBJ2-7; D is unclear. The CDR3 is 13 amino acids. The germline V gene encodes CDR1 PRHDT and CDR2 FYEKMQ (reference sequence). Trimming stripped 0 bases from V and 3 bases from J, with 6 bases between. CDR3 nucleotides: TGTGCCAGCAGCTTAGGCCTCGGCTACGAGCAGTACTTC. Translating it yields CASSLGLGYEQYF. Looking up the rest from reference TRBV13 and TRBJ2-7 gives the full variable domain: AAGVIQSPRHLIKEKRETATLKCYPIPRHDTVYWYQQGPGQDPQFLISFYEKMQSDKGSIPDRFSAQQFSDYHSELNMSSLELGDSALYFCASSLGLGYEQYFGPGTRLTVT.

The chain couples TRBV21-1 to TRBJ1-3; TRBD1 was called by the table and not checked on the DNA. TRBV21-1 is classified as a pseudogene. The CDR3 totals 15 residues. The CDR3: CASRDRVYSGNTIYF. CDR3 nucleotides: TGTGCCAGCAGGGACAGGGTGTACTCTGGAAACACCATATATTTT.

This chain links TRBV5-1 with TRBJ2-2; 9 bases match TRBD1. The germline CDR1 and CDR2 sequences are SGHRS and YFSETQ. The J segment lost 4 bases and the V segment lost 4 bases, leaving 5 bases of the junction unmatched. This CDR3 spans 15 amino acids. DNA of the CDR3: TGCGCCAGCAGCCCGGACAGGGGTCCCACCGGGGAGCTGTTTTTT. Its protein is CASSPDRGPTGELFF.

The chain employs TRBV20-1 and TRBJ2-1, with D possibly TRBD1 on 6 matching bases. V gave up 3 bases and J gave up 2 bases, with 14 bases separating them. CDR3 length equals 15 residues. The germline gives CDR1 DFQATT, CDR2 SNEGSKA (reference sequence). The CDR3 here is CSASLRTATYNEQFF. As DNA, the CDR3 is TGCAGTGCTAGTTTAAGGACAGCAACCTACAATGAGCAGTTCTTC.

This chain uses TRBV5-1 with TRBJ2-2, with 9 bases that match TRBD2. This CDR3 has 15 amino acids. Germline V gene data show CDR1 as SGHRS and CDR2 as YFSETQ. The V and J ends lost 6 bases and 4 bases, in that order; junction bases with no gene match: 7. The CDR3 here is CASTTGTSLTGELFF. DNA of the CDR3: TGCGCCAGCACCACCGGGACTAGCCTCACCGGGGAGCTGTTTTTT. The full variable domain, completed using reference TRBV5-1 and TRBJ2-2, is KAGVTQTPRYLIKTRGQQVTLSCSPISGHRSVSWYQQTPGQGLQFLFEYFSETQRNKGNFPGRFSGRQFSNSRSEMNVSTLELGDSALYLCASTTGTSLTGELFFGEGSRLTVL.

CDR3 sequence: CASSSRQFYEQYF. CDR3 DNA: TGTGCCAGCAGCTCCCGACAGTTCTACGAGCAGTACTTC. The chain has TRBV5-8 and TRBJ2-7; D is perhaps TRBD1 (5 bases). This CDR3 is 13 amino acids long. Germline V gene sequence: CDR1 SGHTS, CDR2 YDEGEE. V gave up 3 bases and J gave up 3 bases, with 10 bases separating them.

The chain uses TRBV5-6 and TRBJ2-7; D is unresolved. V was trimmed by 6 bases and J by 3 bases, leaving 16 bases between them. The CDR3 sequence is 14 residues long. Looked up from germline, CDR1 is SGHDT and CDR2 is YYEEEE. CDR3 sequence reads: CASTVTTQLYEQYF. In DNA, the CDR3 is TGTGCCAGCACTGTCACTACACAGCTCTACGAGCAGTACTTC.

V is TRBV12-5 and J is TRBJ1-5; D not certain. The CDR3 has 13 residues. The ends were cut back, 2 bases at V and 5 bases at J, with 7 bases in the middle. Germline V lookup: CDR1 LGHNT, CDR2 FRNRAP. The CDR3 spells CASGLSTDQPQHF. CDR3 nucleotide sequence: TGTGCTAGTGGTTTGTCCACTGATCAGCCCCAGCATTTT.